The 21 T cell receptor beta chains reported below all come from one sample, sequenced in a study of blood T cells in healthy people across ages. Together with a sample-barcoded 5' primer, a J-beta primer mix was included in a second PCR lasting roughly 6 to 12 cycles. Each CDR3 protein gets one entry after TCRdb re-called the 5' RACE reads with MiXCR. The sample has hundreds of thousands of distinct CDR3 sequences, about 45% seen once. Sequenced input: blood. All receptors derive from an elderly man in good health.

Note on this clonotype: At one end the junction does not follow the germline gene, possibly because of a read error. The CDR3 nucleotides are TGTGTCAGCAGTTCCGTGACGAGGCCAGATACGCAGTATTTT. It codes for CVSSSVTRPDTQYF. The chain employs TRBV12-3 or TRBV12-4 and TRBJ2-3; D remains unclear. This CDR3 has 14 amino acids.

The chain couples TRBV9 to TRBJ2-3; 16 nucleotides match TRBD2. The CDR3 is made up of 19 amino acids. V was pared by 3 bases and J by 4 bases, with 11 bases of the junction left unmatched. Germline V gene lookup returns CDR1 SGDLS and CDR2 YYNGEE. The CDR3 loop reads CASSALGLAGGPWSDTQYF. CDR3 DNA sequence: TGTGCCAGCAGCGCCTTGGGACTAGCGGGGGGGCCATGGTCAGATACGCAGTATTTT.

This clonotype was seen ten or more times. The chain couples TRBV7-2 to TRBJ2-1, with 8 positions matching TRBD2. Trimming took 0 bases from V and 7 from J; bases not matched to a gene: 5. Germline lookup yields CDR1 SGHTA and CDR2 FQGNSA. The CDR3 length is 15 residues. The CDR3 here is CASSLAGRAINEQFF. The CDR3 coding sequence is TGTGCCAGCAGCTTAGCCGGGAGGGCCATAAATGAGCAGTTCTTC.

The chain is built from TRBV5-1 and TRBJ2-3; D remains ambiguous. The V and J ends lost 2 bases and 3 bases respectively, with 16 bases between them. The germline V gene encodes CDR1 SGHRS and CDR2 YFSETQ. This CDR3 has 16 residues. CDR3 residues: CASSLRASLGTDTQYF. The DNA of the CDR3 is TGCGCCAGCAGCTTACGGGCATCTCTAGGGACAGATACGCAGTATTTT.

This sequence joins TRBV2 and TRBJ2-2, with 7 bases fitting TRBD1. V shed 6 bases, J shed 4 bases, and the junction held 2 bases outside the gene matches. This CDR3 contains 13 residues. From germline, CDR1 is SNHLY and CDR2 FYNNEI. CDR3 nucleotide sequence: TGTGCCAGCAGGGGGACAGCCACCGGGGAGCTGTTTTTT. Amino acids: CASRGTATGELFF.

This chain connects TRBV5-1 to TRBJ2-3, with 7 positions matching TRBD2. The CDR3 extends over 15 amino acids. The trim removed 2 bases at V and 4 bases at J, leaving 7 bases unmatched. CDR1 is SGHRS and CDR2 is YFSETQ in the germline V gene. The CDR3 DNA follows: TGCGCCAGCAGCTTAGGCGGGGCGGGAGCAGATACGCAGTATTTT. This codes for CASSLGGAGADTQYF.

The chain is built from TRBV27 and TRBJ2-7, with D perhaps given as TRBD1 or TRBD2 (5 bases each). With 3 bases removed from V and 3 bases from J, the gap between germline ends came to 12 bases. Germline V gene data show CDR1 as MNHEY and CDR2 as SMNVEV (reference sequence). The CDR3 covers 14 residues. The CDR3 nucleotides read TGTGCCAGCAGTTTCGGGACGCCCTTCTACGAGCAGTACTTC. Its protein product is CASSFGTPFYEQYF.

The sample holds a few counts of this clonotype. This may arise from a read error, as a much more abundant clone is one base away. The chain is built from TRBV7-3 and TRBJ2-1; maybe TRBD2 (5 bases). The J call may be wrong; the DNA end is better matched by TRBJ2-7. The CDR3 extends over 15 amino acids. CDR1 SGHTA and CDR2 FQGTGA come from the germline V gene. CDR3 DNA sequence: TGTGCCAGCAGCCCCGGACTTAGCTCCTACAATGAGCAGTACTTC. This codes for CASSPGLSSYNEQYF.

The V and J genes are TRBV20-1 and TRBJ2-5, with 8 bases aligning to TRBD1. Germline-derived CDR1 and CDR2 are DFQATT and SNEGSKA (reference sequence). This CDR3 has 15 residues. CDR3 loop: CSAYPTGGGQETQYF. CDR3 in DNA: TGCAGCGCTTACCCAACAGGGGGAGGCCAAGAGACCCAGTACTTC.

The rearrangement uses TRBV6-6 and TRBJ2-4, with D possibly TRBD2 on 6 matching bases. Germline V CDR1 and CDR2: MNHNY, SVGAGI (reference sequence). V lost 5 bases to trimming and J lost 13 bases, with 15 bases between them. CDR3 length: 12 amino acids. CDR3 sequence: CASSQEIREQYF. CDR3 nucleotides: TGTGCCAGCAGTCAAGAAATTCGGGAGCAGTACTTC.

The V gene is TRBV20-1, the J gene TRBJ1-1; unclear D gene. CDR3 size: 10 residues. Germline V CDR1 and CDR2: DFQATT, SNEGSKA (reference sequence). The CDR3 protein is CKSGRTEAFF. The CDR3 DNA reads TGCAAATCAGGAAGGACTGAAGCTTTCTTT.

This chain uses TRBV7-2 with TRBJ1-1; tentative D call: TRBD1 (6 bases). With 4 bases removed from V and 4 bases from J, the gap between germline ends came to 10 bases. The CDR3 runs to 13 residues. CDR1 is SGHTA and CDR2 is FQGNSA in the germline V gene. CDR3 amino acids: CASSYRASTEAFF. In DNA form, the CDR3 reads TGTGCCAGCAGCTACAGGGCCAGCACTGAAGCTTTCTTT.

Worth noting for this clonotype: This may be a read error, as it is one base from a much larger clone. The rearrangement links TRBV20-1 to TRBJ2-1, with a weak D call TRBD2 (6 bases). This CDR3 is 14 amino acids long. Germline V lookup: CDR1 DFQATT, CDR2 SNEGSKA (reference sequence). CDR3 coding DNA: TGCAGTGCGAGAGATTCGGGGGTATACAATGAGCAGTTCTTC. Translating gives CSARDSGVYNEQFF.

The chain recombines TRBV2 with TRBJ2-3; possible D gene TRBD2, 6 bases. V was cut by 7 bases and J by 9 bases, with 11 bases left in between. Germline V CDR1 and CDR2: SNHLY, FYNNEI. This CDR3 is 11 amino acids long. CDR3: CASNGGVTQYF. The CDR3 bases are TGTGCCAGCAACGGGGGAGTAACGCAGTATTTT.

This chain joins TRBV15 and TRBJ2-5, with 9 bases identical to TRBD2. V shed 0 bases, J shed 3 bases, and the junction held 5 bases outside the gene matches. CDR1 LNHNV and CDR2 YYDKDF come from the germline V gene (reference sequence). The CDR3 is 16 residues long. The CDR3 bases are TGTGCCACCAGCAGAGATCCCCTAGCGGGAAAAGAGACCCAGTACTTC. Translated: CATSRDPLAGKETQYF.

This clonotype has a handful of counts. The chain carries TRBV7-9 and TRBJ2-3, with D hard to call. The CDR3 consists of 12 residues. Trimming left V 0 bases short and J 7 bases short, with 5 bases between. Germline values: CDR1 SEHNR, CDR2 FQNEAQ (reference sequence). The DNA for the CDR3 is TGTGCCAGCAGCTTAGCCCGGTATACGCAGTATTTT. Its translation: CASSLARYTQYF.

The gene calls are TRBV20-1 and TRBJ1-1; D is unresolved. The CDR3 consists of 13 residues. V lost 3 bases, J lost 0 bases, and 8 bases lay in between. CDR1 is DFQATT, CDR2 SNEGSKA, per germline (reference sequence). The CDR3 DNA sequence: TGCAGTGCTAGTCAGCAGTTGAACACTGAAGCTTTCTTT. This translates into CSASQQLNTEAFF.

In its sample, this clonotype was seen a few times. J is TRBJ1-2 and V is TRBV12-3 or TRBV12-4; TRBD1 might be the D (5 bases). Trimming removed 5 bases from V and 4 bases from J, with 17 bases in between. CDR3 size: 15 residues. CDR3 bases: TGTGCCAGCAGTAGGGGCGAGGCGGGCGGCTATGGCTACACCTTC. This sequence encodes CASSRGEAGGYGYTF.

A few counts support this clonotype. The V gene is TRBV7-9, the J gene TRBJ2-3; the match to TRBD2 covers 13 bases. In germline, CDR1 is SEHNR, CDR2 FQNEAQ (reference sequence). Trimming at V came to 5 bases and at J to 6 bases, leaving 5 bases not matched to a gene. The CDR3 runs to 15 residues. The CDR3 region has the DNA TGTGCCAGCAGCCGGACTAGCGGGAGAGGGGATACGCAGTATTTT. It specifies CASSRTSGRGDTQYF.

On this clonotype itself: A read error may explain this, as a much larger clone is one base away. CDR3 DNA: TGTGCCAGCAGTTTTACTAGCGGGAGTTCGGATACGCAGTATTTT. Its protein product is CASSFTSGSSDTQYF. The chain uses TRBV28 and TRBJ2-3, with 11 nucleotides matching TRBD2. The V gene's germline CDR1 is MDHEN and CDR2 SYDVKM. This CDR3 contains 15 residues. V gave up 3 bases and J gave up 6 bases; unmatched junction bases: 5. Drawing the rest from reference TRBV28 and TRBJ2-3, the complete variable domain is DVKVTQSSRYLVKRTGEKVFLECVQDMDHENMFWYRQDPGLGLRLIYFSYDVKMKEKGDIPEGYSVSREKKERFSLILESASTNQTSMYLCASSFTSGSSDTQYFGPGTRLTVL.

Of note for this clonotype: One end of the junction is discordant with germline, which a read error may explain. DNA of the CDR3: TGCGCCAGCAGTTTGGGGGGGCAGGGGGCGAATGAGCAGTTCTTC. Translated: CASSLGGQGANEQFF. This sequence joins TRBV5-1 and TRBJ2-1, with a weak D call TRBD1 (8 bases). Germline V lookup: CDR1 SGHRS, CDR2 YFSETQ. CDR3 size: 15 residues.